This T cell receptor beta chain was sequenced for a study of T cell responses to AZD1222 COVID-19 vaccine. This CDR3 comprises 15 residues. V shed 2 bases, J shed 5 bases, and the junction held 4 bases outside the gene matches. Germline loops: CDR1 MNHEY, CDR2 SVGAGI. The method was immunoSEQ multiplex PCR; TCRdb's version includes in-frame clones alone and lacks a portion of them. This table holds roughly 180,000 clones, roughly nine tenths found once. This receptor was obtained from an adult who received the AZD1222 COVID-19 vaccine. The sample consisted of peripheral blood, taken 28 days after the second AZD1222 dose. J is TRBJ2-7 and V is TRBV6-5; the match to TRBD1 covers 12 bases. The CDR3 region has the DNA TGTGCCAGCAGTTACGGCGGGACAGGGGGCAACGAGCAGTACTTC. This sequence encodes CASSYGGTGGNEQYF.